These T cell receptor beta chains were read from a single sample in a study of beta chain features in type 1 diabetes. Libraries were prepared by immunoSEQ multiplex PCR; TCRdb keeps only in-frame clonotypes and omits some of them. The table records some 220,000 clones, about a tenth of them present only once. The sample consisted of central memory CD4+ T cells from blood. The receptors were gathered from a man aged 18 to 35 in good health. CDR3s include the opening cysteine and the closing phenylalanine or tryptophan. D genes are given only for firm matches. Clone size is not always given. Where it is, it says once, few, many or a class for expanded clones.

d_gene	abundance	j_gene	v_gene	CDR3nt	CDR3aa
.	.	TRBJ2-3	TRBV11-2	TGTGCCAGCAGCTTGATCTTTGCGGCAGTCACAGATACGCAGTATTTT	CASSLIFAAVTDTQYF
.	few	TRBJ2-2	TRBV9	TGTGCCAGCAGCTTCTCCCCGGGGGTGAACACCGGGGAGCTGTTTTTT	CASSFSPGVNTGELFF
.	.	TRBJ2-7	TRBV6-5	TGTGCCAGCAGTTACTCTCGACGTGGCAGCTCCTACGAGCAGTACTTC	CASSYSRRGSSYEQYF
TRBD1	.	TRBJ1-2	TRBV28	TGTGCCAGCAGGCGGACAGGGTACTATGGCTACACCTTC	CASRRTGYYGYTF
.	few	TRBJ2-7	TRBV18	TGTGCCAGCTCCGACAGGAAAGGGGCGGGCGAGCAGTACTTC	CASSDRKGAGEQYF
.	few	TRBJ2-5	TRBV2	TGTGCCGCGGGGGAGACCCAGTACTTC	CAAGETQYF
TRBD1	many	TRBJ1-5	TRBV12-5	TGTGCTAGTGGGCTCGGACAGGGCCTCAATCAGCCCCAGCATTTT	CASGLGQGLNQPQHF
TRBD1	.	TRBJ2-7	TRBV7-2	TGTGCCAGCAGCTTCGGGACAGGGGCAGGGGAGCAGTACTTC	CASSFGTGAGEQYF
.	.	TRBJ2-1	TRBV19	TGTGCCAGTAGTGGGGATGGAGGCAATGAGCAGTTCTTC	CASSGDGGNEQFF
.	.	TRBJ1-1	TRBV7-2	TGTGCCAGCAGCGAGAACCTACGGGACACTGAAGCTTTCTTT	CASSENLRDTEAFF